This TCR beta chain was captured in a study of CD8+ T cells in alopecia areata. Whole-study results and caveats: The study found tofacitinib significantly decreased scalp clonality and expanded CD8+ clones among the top 100. In scalp and blood during tofacitinib, many expanded lesional clones persisted. Higher clonality was seen in lesional scalp than in normal scalp, especially in alopecia totalis/universalis.

Germline values: CDR1 MNHNY, CDR2 SVGAGI (reference sequence). This CDR3 contains 16 residues. V shed 5 bases and J 2 bases; nucleotides not matched to a gene: 8. Investigators isolated RNA and reverse transcribed it into cDNA to act as the sequencing template. Profiled with immunoSEQ multiplex PCR; TCRdb holds only in-frame clones, not every one. The sample has roughly 170,000 clones, around three fifths seen once. With regard to this clone: The antigen is unknown.

The sample's treatment: oral pan-JAK inhibitor, 5-10 mg twice daily. This sample comprised CD8+ T cells sorted from blood, obtained at week 24, from a patient treated with tofacitinib. This chain links TRBV6-6 with TRBJ1-5; TRBD1 matches 8 bases. This receptor was taken from a human donor with alopecia areata. CDR3 protein: CASSPSGGNGNQPQHF. In nucleotides, the CDR3 is TGTGCCAGCAGTCCATCAGGGGGCAATGGCAATCAGCCCCAGCATTTT.